The 11 T cell receptor beta chains below all came from one sample that was sequenced in a study of cytomegalovirus exposure and HLA in healthy donors. The primer mix had 60 Vbeta and 13 Jbeta primers. TCRdb's table, derived via immunoSEQ multiplex PCR, lists solely in-frame clones and lacks some. The sample records some 160,000 clones, approximately 81% being singletons. The sequenced sample consisted of PBMCs. Receptors were obtained from a boy younger than 10 in good health and CMV-seronegative.

This clone has only a few counts. A junction boundary mismatches the germline segment, possibly from a read error. The chain links TRBV7-9 to TRBJ2-5; 7 bases line up with TRBD2. The CDR3 is 16 amino acids. Germline CDR1 and CDR2: SEHNR and FQNEAQ (reference sequence). CDR3 region: CSSSLAHGGGQETQYF. In DNA form, the CDR3 reads TGTTCCAGCAGCTTAGCCCATGGGGGGGGGCAAGAGACCCAGTACTTC.

The chain employs TRBV9 and TRBJ2-7, with TRBD1 identical over 7 bases. The CDR3 is made up of 16 amino acids. CDR1 and CDR2 (germline): SGDLS, YYNGEE. J gave up 5 bases and V 4 bases, and 15 bases lay outside the gene matches. Here the CDR3 DNA reads TGTGCCAGCAGCTCGTCCGACAGGGTCTACCTCAACGAGCAGTACTTC. Translation: CASSSSDRVYLNEQYF.

V gene TRBV28 combines with J gene TRBJ1-2, with 7 bases aligning to TRBD1. The V segment lost 5 bases and the J segment 7 bases; nucleotides outside the gene matches: 10. The V gene's germline CDR1 is MDHEN and CDR2 SYDVKM. This CDR3 contains 14 residues. CDR3 in amino acids: CASSPLDRVGGYTF. CDR3 nucleotide sequence: TGTGCCAGCAGTCCCCTCGACAGGGTCGGTGGCTACACCTTC.

The chain uses TRBV18 and TRBJ2-5; TRBD1 might be the D (6 bases). The CDR3 extends over 17 amino acids. V was trimmed by 3 bases and J by 1 base, leaving 18 bases between them. Germline CDR1 is KGHSH and CDR2 is LQKENI. The CDR3: CASSPFPLGGLQETQYF. The CDR3, as DNA: TGTGCCAGCTCACCCTTTCCGTTAGGGGGTCTCCAAGAGACCCAGTACTTC.

The chain is built from TRBV7-9 and TRBJ2-7; 11 positions agree with TRBD2. The V and J ends lost 2 bases and 3 bases, in that order; junction bases with no gene match: 12. The CDR3 totals 18 residues. In germline, CDR1 is SEHNR, CDR2 FQNEAQ (reference sequence). As DNA, the CDR3 is TGTGCCAGCAGCTTAACTAGCGGGAGTAGGGATGGGGTCTACGAGCAGTACTTC. Translation: CASSLTSGSRDGVYEQYF.

Only one count was recorded for this clone. This chain uses TRBV5-1 with TRBJ1-6, with D possibly matching TRBD1 (5 bases). CDR3 length: 16 residues. CDR1 and CDR2 from the germline V gene are SGHRS and YFSETQ. Deletions cut 3 bases from V and 7 bases from J, with 17 bases between. CDR3 sequence reads: CASSSEGTSRNSPLHF. In DNA, the CDR3 is TGCGCCAGCAGCTCGGAGGGGACTAGTCGGAATTCACCCCTCCACTTT.

On this clone itself: Other nucleotide sequences in the sample specify the same CDR3. The chain carries TRBV7-9 and TRBJ2-1; the match to TRBD1 covers 7 bases. With 1 base clipped from V and 5 bases from J, the junction kept 5 bases outside the gene matches. Germline CDR1 is SEHNR and CDR2 is FQNEAQ (reference sequence). This CDR3 has 15 amino acids. Here the CDR3 reads CASSLGFQGDNEQFF. The DNA for the CDR3 is TGTGCCAGCAGCTTAGGATTTCAGGGGGACAATGAGCAGTTCTTC.

The V and J genes are TRBV7-3 and TRBJ1-5; tentatively, D is TRBD1 (5 bases). The CDR3 contains 15 residues. V lost 6 bases and J lost 4, with 16 bases in between. The V gene's germline CDR1 is SGHTA and CDR2 FQGTGA. The CDR3 region is CASRTGTGGNQPQHF. DNA for the CDR3: TGTGCCAGCAGGACCGGGACGGGAGGAAATCAGCCCCAGCATTTT.

This clone appeared a single time. J is TRBJ1-2 and V is TRBV6-4; the match to TRBD1 covers 7 bases. Looked up from germline, CDR1 is MRHNA and CDR2 is SNTAGT. The J segment lost 6 bases and the V segment lost 3 bases, leaving 10 bases of the junction unmatched. CDR3 size: 15 residues. DNA for the CDR3: TGTGCCAGCAGTGAAATGGCAGGGGGGAGAGATGGCTACACCTTC. Translated: CASSEMAGGRDGYTF.

The gene calls are TRBV2 and TRBJ2-6; D might be TRBD1 (6 bases). The CDR3 is made up of 22 amino acids. Germline CDR1 and CDR2: SNHLY and FYNNEI. Trimming took 8 bases from V and 0 from J, leaving 32 bases between them. CDR3 sequence: CASFFSTYRVLNRSSGANVLTF. CDR3 bases: TGTGCCAGCTTCTTCTCGACCTACAGGGTTTTAAATCGAAGCTCTGGGGCCAACGTCCTGACTTTC.

The chain links TRBV7-3 to TRBJ2-2; TRBD2 matches at 8 bases. The CDR3 loop spans 16 amino acids. CDR1 and CDR2 from the germline V gene are SGHTA and FQGTGA. With 1 base clipped from V and 4 bases from J, the junction kept 5 bases outside the gene matches. The CDR3 loop is CASSLKRETGTGELFF. The DNA for the CDR3 is TGTGCCAGCAGCTTAAAGCGGGAGACAGGCACCGGGGAGCTGTTTTTT.